In its sample, the clone carrying this TCR beta chain was seen many times. What it binds is unknown. For donors with ophthalmopathy, the disease showed moderate-to-severe activity, reached CAS ≥3 and NOSPECS ≥4, and had lasted under 3 months. There are 13 residues in the CDR3. Trimming cost V 7 bases and J 5 bases, with 14 bases left between them. The germline gives CDR1 MNHEY, CDR2 SVGEGT. These data originate in a study of Graves' ophthalmopathy and Graves' hyperthyroidism. Looking at the study overall: Peripheral blood (taken before any treatment) was collected at initial diagnosis. Study-level findings and limits: Both a roughly 70% sensitivity and an approximately 72% specificity characterized the model's predictions of ophthalmopathy progression.

Beta-chain TCR CDR3 regions were amplified from RNA transcripts. Investigators did first-round RT-PCR with HTBI primers, then second-round multiplex PCR. TCRdb itself ran the multiplex PCR reads through MiXCR, one entry per CDR3 protein. The table lists approximately 210,000 distinct CDR3 sequences, roughly 21% of them singletons. The rearrangement uses TRBV6-2 or TRBV6-3 and TRBJ2-5, with D possibly matching TRBD1 (6 bases). Sequenced: peripheral blood. This receptor was obtained from a woman aged 45-60 years with Graves' ophthalmopathy. The CDR3 coding sequence is TGTGCCAGCAAAGCAGGGGTCATTGAGACCCAGTACTTC. Amino acids: CASKAGVIETQYF.